A single sample gave rise to the 27 T cell receptor beta chains below, sequenced in a study of blood T cell repertoires in COVID-19. Clones were read by immunoSEQ multiplex PCR, and TCRdb kept only the in-frame ones, dropping some. The table lists roughly 50,000 clones, less than 85% of them singletons, with around 12% in the top ten. The sequenced sample consisted of peripheral blood. The receptors here all came from a human donor in a cohort sampled during active COVID-19.

This chain uses TRBV13 with TRBJ1-1; D remains ambiguous. Trimming left V 8 bases short and J 1 base short, with 11 bases between. CDR3 length equals 13 residues. Germline CDR1 is PRHDT and CDR2 is FYEKMQ (reference sequence). The CDR3 loop reads CASGLNPNTEAFF. The CDR3 DNA follows: TGTGCCAGCGGACTCAACCCGAACACTGAAGCTTTCTTT. Filled out from reference TRBV13 and TRBJ1-1, the complete variable domain reads AAGVIQSPRHLIKEKRETATLKCYPIPRHDTVYWYQQGPGQDPQFLISFYEKMQSDKGSIPDRFSAQQFSDYHSELNMSSLELGDSALYFCASGLNPNTEAFFGQGTRLTVV.

This clone was observed a few times. V is TRBV12-3 or TRBV12-4 and J is TRBJ1-2; weak D call: TRBD1 (5 bases). The CDR3 has 13 amino acids. V was cut by 6 bases and J by 8 bases, with 16 bases left in between. The CDR3 coding sequence is TGTGCCAGCAGGAGTCAGGGTTCTGGGGGCTACACCTTC. Its protein is CASRSQGSGGYTF.

The CDR3, as DNA: TGTGCCAGCAGCTCGGGACTAGCCACAGATACGCAGTATTTT. Its translation is CASSSGLATDTQYF. The chain employs TRBV11-1 and TRBJ2-3, with TRBD2 identical over 9 bases. The CDR3 sequence is 14 residues long. Germline CDR1 SGHAT, CDR2 FQDESV (reference sequence). Losses at the gene ends were 4 bases for V and 2 bases for J; bases not matched to a gene: 1.

V and J are TRBV9 and TRBJ1-1; TRBD1 matches 9 bases. Germline V lookup: CDR1 SGDLS, CDR2 YYNGEE. CDR3 size: 16 residues. J lost 4 bases, V lost 0 bases, and 7 bases had no gene match. The CDR3 loop is CASSVGGQGKGTEAFF. The CDR3 DNA sequence: TGTGCCAGCAGCGTAGGGGGACAGGGAAAGGGCACTGAAGCTTTCTTT. The variable domain in full, with the rest retrieved from reference TRBV9 and TRBJ1-1, is DSGVTQTPKHLITATGQRVTLRCSPRSGDLSVYWYQQSLDQGLQFLIQYYNGEERAKGNILERFSAQQFPDLHSELNLSSLELGDSALYFCASSVGGQGKGTEAFFGQGTRLTVV.

This clone has just a few counts. This chain connects TRBV19 to TRBJ1-5, with D perhaps TRBD1 (5 bases). The CDR3 contains 16 residues. The germline V and J ends were trimmed by 1 base and 5 bases, with 15 bases remaining between them. Germline V gene sequence: CDR1 LNHDA, CDR2 SQIVND (reference sequence). The CDR3 nucleotides are TGTGCCAGTAGTATAGCGGGCAGGGCCTCTGATCAGCCCCAGCATTTT. Encoded protein: CASSIAGRASDQPQHF. The variable domain in full, with the rest retrieved from reference TRBV19 and TRBJ1-5, is DGGITQSPKYLFRKEGQNVTLSCEQNLNHDAMYWYRQDPGQGLRLIYYSQIVNDFQKGDIAEGYSVSREKKESFPLTVTSAQKNPTAFYLCASSIAGRASDQPQHFGDGTRLSIL.

This chain links TRBV4-3 with TRBJ2-3; the D is unclear. The CDR3 has 17 amino acids. V was cut by 0 bases and J by 2 bases, with 15 bases left in between. Germline V lookup: CDR1 LGHNA, CDR2 YSLEER. The CDR3 DNA reads TGCGCCAGCAGCCAAGATATCGGTAGCCTATTCACAGATACGCAGTATTTT. It encodes CASSQDIGSLFTDTQYF.

The chain employs TRBV4-3 and TRBJ2-1; possible D gene TRBD2, 6 bases. This CDR3 region has 12 residues. The germline V and J ends were trimmed by 4 bases and 9 bases, with 10 bases remaining between them. CDR1 LGHNA and CDR2 YSLEER come from the germline V gene. CDR3 sequence: CASSPPEGEQFF. DNA for the CDR3: TGCGCCAGCAGCCCTCCGGAGGGTGAGCAGTTCTTC.

The rearrangement joins TRBV28 to TRBJ1-5, with 9 bases identical to TRBD1. V lost 2 bases to trimming and J lost 5 bases; unmatched junction nucleotides: 7. CDR3 length: 16 residues. Germline CDR1 MDHEN, CDR2 SYDVKM. The CDR3 spells CASSLGQGLAYQPQHF. The CDR3 DNA reads as TGTGCCAGCAGTTTAGGACAGGGGCTGGCATATCAGCCCCAGCATTTT.

The chain recombines TRBV4-2 with TRBJ1-2; possible D gene TRBD1, 6 bases. The CDR3 runs to 16 residues. CDR1 and CDR2 (germline): LGHNA, YNFKEQ. V dropped 0 bases and J dropped 8 bases, with 19 bases sitting between them. CDR3 amino acids: CASSQEPSDSLYGYTF. CDR3 in DNA: TGTGCCAGCAGCCAAGAACCCTCGGACAGCCTCTACGGCTACACCTTC.

V gene TRBV19 combines with J gene TRBJ2-7; TRBD1 matches 8 bases. J lost 6 bases, V lost 4 bases, and 8 bases had no gene match. CDR1 LNHDA and CDR2 SQIVND come from the germline V gene (reference sequence). The CDR3 totals 14 residues. CDR3 protein: CASSNSGTGSEQYF. As DNA, the CDR3 is TGTGCCAGTAGTAATTCCGGGACAGGTAGCGAGCAGTACTTC. Filled out from reference TRBV19 and TRBJ2-7, the complete variable domain reads DGGITQSPKYLFRKEGQNVTLSCEQNLNHDAMYWYRQDPGQGLRLIYYSQIVNDFQKGDIAEGYSVSREKKESFPLTVTSAQKNPTAFYLCASSNSGTGSEQYFGPGTRLTVT.

This clone was seen only once. The V and J genes are TRBV5-6 and TRBJ2-6; 7 bases agree with TRBD2. The CDR3 contains 16 residues. V lost 0 bases to trimming and J lost 2 bases; unmatched junction nucleotides: 2. Germline CDR1 SGHDT, CDR2 YYEEEE. The CDR3 bases are TGTGCCAGCAGCTTGGTCGGGGGGACTGGGGCCAACGTCCTGACTTTC. It translates to CASSLVGGTGANVLTF.

V usage is TRBV7-2 and J usage is TRBJ2-3; a weak D match, TRBD2 (7 bases). The V end lost 5 bases, the J end lost 0 bases, and 21 bases lay between the germline ends. From germline, CDR1 is SGHTA and CDR2 FQGNSA. The CDR3 spans 18 residues. CDR3 region: CASSRSSEGGVSTDTQYF. The CDR3 region has the DNA TGTGCCAGCAGCAGGTCTAGTGAGGGGGGGGTGAGCACAGATACGCAGTATTTT.

The chain recombines TRBV19 with TRBJ2-7; perhaps TRBD2 as D (5 bases). The CDR3 length is 14 residues. V was cut by 3 bases and J by 3 bases, with 12 bases left in between. CDR1 LNHDA and CDR2 SQIVND come from the germline V gene (reference sequence). CDR3 sequence: CASSMGSLLYEQYF. In nucleotides, the CDR3 is TGTGCCAGTAGTATGGGGAGCCTTCTCTACGAGCAGTACTTC. Together with reference TRBV19 and TRBJ2-7, the CDR3 gives the full variable domain: DGGITQSPKYLFRKEGQNVTLSCEQNLNHDAMYWYRQDPGQGLRLIYYSQIVNDFQKGDIAEGYSVSREKKESFPLTVTSAQKNPTAFYLCASSMGSLLYEQYFGPGTRLTVT.

The chain recombines TRBV4-1 with TRBJ2-3, with TRBD1 matching 8 bases. CDR1 is MGHRA and CDR2 is YSYEKL in the germline V gene. J was trimmed by 3 bases and V by 1 base; bases with no gene match: 6. The CDR3 extends over 16 amino acids. CDR3 in DNA: TGCGCCAGCAGCCAAGTAATACAGGGGGGTACAGATACGCAGTATTTT. Translated: CASSQVIQGGTDTQYF.

The chain couples TRBV14 to TRBJ1-3, with TRBD1 identical over 7 bases. Germline V gives CDR1 SGHDN, CDR2 FVKESK. V dropped 7 bases and J dropped 4; count of bases not matched to a gene: 4. CDR3 length: 13 residues. The CDR3: CASNPGGGNTIYF. CDR3 sequence (DNA): TGTGCCAGCAATCCAGGGGGAGGAAACACCATATATTTT.

This chain links TRBV6-5 with TRBJ2-7, with a tentative D call TRBD1 (5 bases). V was pared by 2 bases and J by 10 bases, with 9 bases between. Germline loops: CDR1 MNHEY, CDR2 SVGAGI. The CDR3 loop spans 11 amino acids. CDR3: CASSYGAVQYF. The CDR3, as DNA: TGTGCCAGCAGTTACGGGGCGGTCCAGTACTTC.

The chain joins TRBV24-1 to TRBJ1-6; no firm D call. V dropped 2 bases and J dropped 5 bases, with 12 bases sitting between them. The germline CDR1 and CDR2 sequences are KGHDR and SFDVKD. CDR3 length: 16 amino acids. The DNA of the CDR3 is TGTGCCACCAGTGATTGGTCGGTTGCTAATAATTCACCCCTCCACTTT. It yields the protein CATSDWSVANNSPLHF.

The chain links TRBV5-1 to TRBJ2-3; tentative D call: TRBD2 (6 bases). Germline CDR1 and CDR2: SGHRS and YFSETQ. The CDR3 totals 16 residues. V lost 2 bases, J lost 2 bases, and 15 bases lay in between. The CDR3 protein is CASSFDNAGTTDTQYF. The CDR3 DNA follows: TGCGCCAGCAGCTTCGATAACGCGGGGACCACAGATACGCAGTATTTT.

J is TRBJ1-1 and V is TRBV13; weak D call: TRBD1 (6 bases). The CDR3 contains 13 residues. Germline V gene sequence: CDR1 PRHDT, CDR2 FYEKMQ (reference sequence). Trimming removed 6 bases at V and 5 bases at J, with 13 bases between. The CDR3 bases are TGTGCCAGCAGTTTCAGCAGGGGAACTGAAGCTTTCTTT. Protein product: CASSFSRGTEAFF.

The rearrangement joins TRBV29-1 to TRBJ1-2, with D possibly TRBD1 on 5 matching bases. Germline V lookup: CDR1 SQVTM, CDR2 ANQGSEA. Trimming stripped 3 bases from V and 6 bases from J, with 11 bases between. The CDR3 totals 12 residues. CDR3 coding DNA: TGCAGCGTTGACCAGGGTACCCATGGCTACACCTTC. It codes for CSVDQGTHGYTF.

The chain combines TRBV7-2 with TRBJ2-5; 9 bases agree with TRBD2. Germline CDR1 and CDR2: SGHTA and FQGNSA. The CDR3 runs 17 residues. Losses at the gene ends were 3 bases for V and 5 bases for J; bases not matched to a gene: 13. This CDR3 is CASSFGPTSGGRETQYF. DNA for the CDR3: TGTGCCAGCAGCTTTGGGCCGACTAGCGGTGGTCGGGAGACCCAGTACTTC.

The chain employs TRBV10-3 and TRBJ2-7; 11 bases are shared with TRBD2. The CDR3 runs 16 residues. Trimming removed 3 bases from V and 3 bases from J; junction bases left unmatched: 7. CDR1 and CDR2 from the germline V gene are ENHRY and SYGVKD. In nucleotides, the CDR3 is TGTGCCATCAGTGAAGGTGCTAGCGGGGGGTACTACGAGCAGTACTTC. Its protein product is CAISEGASGGYYEQYF.

In this sample, this clone turned up a few times. The chain uses TRBV11-2 and TRBJ1-4; tentative D call: TRBD1 (5 bases). Germline assignment: CDR1 SGHAT and CDR2 FQNNGV. The CDR3 length is 15 residues. V was cut by 3 bases and J by 8 bases, with 16 bases left in between. CDR3 coding DNA: TGTGCCAGCAGCTTCTCTCAGGGAACGATCGAAAAACTGTTTTTT. This gives the protein CASSFSQGTIEKLFF.

V usage is TRBV28 and J usage is TRBJ2-6; 9 bases are a match to TRBD1. This CDR3 has 19 amino acids. CDR1 is MDHEN and CDR2 is SYDVKM in the germline V gene. V gave up 10 bases and J gave up 3 bases; unmatched junction bases: 19. The CDR3 DNA sequence: TGTGCCACCCAGCTGACCACCGGGACAGGGACTATTGGGGCCAACGTCCTGACTTTC. This encodes CATQLTTGTGTIGANVLTF. Full variable domain (rest looked up from reference TRBV28 and TRBJ2-6): DVKVTQSSRYLVKRTGEKVFLECVQDMDHENMFWYRQDPGLGLRLIYFSYDVKMKEKGDIPEGYSVSREKKERFSLILESASTNQTSMYLCATQLTTGTGTIGANVLTFGAGSRLTVL.

This clone appeared a single time. The chain has TRBV7-2 and TRBJ2-7, with 7 nucleotides matching TRBD1. The germline V gene encodes CDR1 SGHTA and CDR2 FQGNSA. V dropped 0 bases and J dropped 4; count of bases not matched to a gene: 6. CDR3 length: 15 residues. CDR3 region: CASSLAGGPIYEQYF. The CDR3 region has the DNA TGTGCCAGCAGCTTAGCAGGGGGCCCTATTTACGAGCAGTACTTC.

V gene TRBV27 combines with J gene TRBJ2-7, with D possibly matching TRBD2 (6 bases). Trimming took 7 bases from V and 7 from J, leaving 11 bases between them. The germline CDR1 and CDR2 sequences are MNHEY and SMNVEV (reference sequence). The CDR3 has 11 amino acids. The CDR3, as DNA: TGTGCCAGCACCTTGGGGACTGAGCAGTACTTC. It codes for CASTLGTEQYF.

The genes are TRBV9 and TRBJ2-7, with D perhaps matching TRBD2 (6 bases). Looked up from germline, CDR1 is SGDLS and CDR2 is YYNGEE. The CDR3 sequence is 13 residues long. The ends were cut back, 3 bases at V and 1 base at J, with 8 bases in the middle. The CDR3 loop reads CASSGLASYEQYF. In DNA, the CDR3 is TGTGCCAGCAGCGGGCTAGCGTCCTACGAGCAGTACTTC. The variable domain in full, with the rest retrieved from reference TRBV9 and TRBJ2-7, is DSGVTQTPKHLITATGQRVTLRCSPRSGDLSVYWYQQSLDQGLQFLIQYYNGEERAKGNILERFSAQQFPDLHSELNLSSLELGDSALYFCASSGLASYEQYFGPGTRLTVT.